This T cell receptor beta chain was recovered during a study of CD8+ T cells in alopecia areata listed by TCRdb under 2018. For the wider study: The treated patients, all with moderate-to-severe alopecia areata, were enrolled in an open-label pilot trial of oral tofacitinib given at 5 to 10 mg twice daily. Tofacitinib was administered for 6 to 18 months, and 6 months of follow-up off drug were then conducted to assess delayed response and recurrence. To study T cell clonal expansion in alopecia areata, the researchers applied high-throughput TCRbeta sequencing to both the C3H/HeJ mouse model and human patients. Human TCRbeta sequencing covered scalp tissue and sorted CD4+ and CD8+ peripheral blood T cells from patchy and totalis/universalis alopecia areata patients and healthy controls. Tofacitinib-treated patients had biopsies at baseline and at 4 and 24 weeks of treatment, with a later scalp biopsy in several patients. Clonality in the scalp was compared among normal scalp (n=4), patchy alopecia areata scalp (n=8), and alopecia totalis/universalis scalp (n=8). RNA came from the PAXgene miRNA kit for fixed scalp, the miRNeasy kit for PBMCs, and the RNeasy kit for mouse skin. TCRbeta CDR3 regions were amplified by immunoSEQ multiplex PCR using 35 Vbeta forward and 13 Jbeta reverse primers.

Overall study results and their limits: Shared TCR sequences between patients were less evident than in mice, which may be partly attributable to HLA diversity in the patient population. Higher clonality and more expanded CD8+ clones were observed in lesional scalp than in normal scalp, particularly in alopecia totalis/universalis, a finding suggestive of antigenic drive. Unlike mouse skin, where gammadelta T cells dominate, normal human skin contains resident alphabeta T cells that get sequenced too, which complicates analysis of the scalp TCR repertoire.

Lesional scalp punch biopsies and peripheral blood were obtained from alopecia areata patients. PBMCs were isolated by density centrifugation and stained for CD3, CD4 and CD8, and CD4+ and CD8+ T cells were sorted on a FACSAria. This clone was observed a few times. What this receptor recognizes is not known. Qualities for individual bases were not recorded, and no much larger clone is one base off. This sample also contains other DNA sequences that code for the same CDR3. According to the germline V gene, CDR1 reads SGDLS and CDR2 reads YYNGEE. Trimming at the junction amounts to 2 bases on V and 4 bases on J, and the germline ends lie 7 bases apart. From the cysteine up to the phenylalanine, the CDR3 has a length of 13 residues. The read is trimmed to its CDR3 DNA, 39 bases read in frame from base 1. The library was produced with the immunoSEQ multiplex PCR assay. To provide template for TCR sequencing, every sample had RNA extracted and reverse transcribed into cDNA. SuperScript III was used to make first-strand cDNA, primed with a 2:1 mix of oligo-dT and random hexamers. A synthetic immune receptor repertoire was used to gauge amplification bias, and whatever bias remained was removed computationally. Concerning the study's data processing: After raw reads were preprocessed to remove errors, the CDR3 was defined following IMGT conventions as running from the conserved cysteine to phenylalanine. Clonality was computed as 1 minus the Shannon entropy, with the entropy normalized by log2 of the number of productive unique TCRs. Scalp TCRbeta sequences were cross-referenced with sorted blood CD4 and CD8 repertoires so that the CD4 or CD8 identity of scalp clones could be inferred. The table was pulled from immuneACCESS by TCRdb, which kept in-frame rearrangements only. Such tables lose some clones; where checked, under half of the loss comes from unresolved V genes, and the rest has no known cause. Clonal size and the V and J genes are those of that table, whereas D and trimming came from the DNA. This sample gives 150,000 or so clones in total; more than 45% of them show up just once. Of the sample, 6% to 7% is held by the ten largest clones.

This receptor was obtained from a human donor with alopecia areata. Recombination linked TRBV9 to TRBJ1-5; there is no confident call for the D gene. Sequencing input: CD4+ T cells sorted from blood. In nucleotides, the sequence is TGTGCCAGCAGCGTTTCCCCAAATCAGCCCCAGCATTTT. Its translation reads: CASSVSPNQPQHF. With all but the CDR3 taken from the reference TRBV9 and TRBJ1-5 genes, the full variable domain is: DSGVTQTPKHLITATGQRVTLRCSPRSGDLSVYWYQQSLDQGLQFLIQYYNGEERAKGNILERFSAQQFPDLHSELNLSSLELGDSALYFCASSVSPNQPQHFGDGTRLSIL.